What follows are 20 T cell receptor beta chains derived from one specimen sequenced in a study of post-analysis software for immune sequencing data. Broader study findings: Patients carried roughly 5 TRBV segments more frequently than controls did, and TRBV5-6, TRBV5-1 and TRBV20-1 were among them.

Tagging with unique molecular identifiers was a feature of the TCR beta cDNA libraries. TCRdb re-called the PCR reads through MiXCR, storing one row per CDR3 protein. The repertoire has hundreds of thousands of distinct CDR3 sequences, 25% to 30% of them found once; the top ten carry around 0.6%. Antigen specificity for these receptors is unknown. Material for sequencing was blood. The receptors were gathered from a girl under 18 with multiple sclerosis.

This clonotype was recorded a few times. The CDR3 protein is CASSPGQGSVGANVLTF. The CDR3 DNA reads TGTGCCAGCAGCCCGGGACAGGGGTCGGTTGGGGCCAACGTCCTGACTTTC. V gene TRBV3-1 combines with J gene TRBJ2-6, with 10 bases that match TRBD1. The CDR3 consists of 17 residues. Per germline, CDR1 LGHDT and CDR2 YNNKEL (reference sequence). V lost 4 bases, J lost 3 bases, and 6 bases stayed unmatched.

The CDR3 reads CASSWTGLGEQFF. The CDR3 DNA reads as TGTGCCAGCAGTTGGACAGGGTTGGGTGAGCAGTTCTTC. J is TRBJ2-1 and V is TRBV12-3 or TRBV12-4, with 8 bases matching TRBD1. This CDR3 is built from 13 residues. Trimming at V came to 4 bases and at J to 9 bases, leaving 5 bases not matched to a gene.

The genes are TRBV5-6 and TRBJ2-3; 7 bases agree with TRBD1. This CDR3 spans 15 amino acids. Trimming removed 4 bases from V and 5 bases from J; junction bases left unmatched: 10. Germline V gives CDR1 SGHDT, CDR2 YYEEEE. CDR3 sequence reads: CASSIGTVSGDTQYF. The CDR3 DNA follows: TGTGCCAGCAGCATAGGGACAGTTTCTGGAGATACGCAGTATTTT.

This chain links TRBV7-2 with TRBJ2-3; no clear D. This CDR3 is built from 13 residues. CDR1 is SGHTA, CDR2 FQGNSA, per germline. Trimming cost V 1 base and J 6 bases, with 8 bases left between them. CDR3 bases: TGTGCCAGCAGCTTAGTGGCGGCGGATACGCAGTATTTT. Translating gives CASSLVAADTQYF.

This clonotype has only a few counts. The V gene is TRBV5-1, the J gene TRBJ2-3; perhaps D is TRBD1 or TRBD2 (6 bases each). CDR3 length equals 15 residues. Germline CDR1 is SGHRS and CDR2 is YFSETQ. V shed 0 bases and J shed 2 bases, with 10 bases lying between them. The CDR3 region is CASSLEGGVTDTQYF. The CDR3 nucleotides read TGCGCCAGCAGCTTGGAGGGGGGCGTCACAGATACGCAGTATTTT.

This clonotype was seen a handful of times. The chain uses TRBV5-4 and TRBJ1-6, with D possibly being TRBD1 (5 bases). Trimming took 3 bases from V and 7 from J, leaving 11 bases between them. CDR3 length: 14 residues. Germline assignment: CDR1 SGHNT and CDR2 YYREEE (reference sequence). The CDR3 protein is CASSSGYQNSPLHF. CDR3 nucleotide sequence: TGTGCCAGCAGCTCAGGGTATCAAAATTCACCCCTCCACTTT. Looking up the rest from reference TRBV5-4 and TRBJ1-6 gives the full variable domain: ETGVTQSPTHLIKTRGQQVTLRCSSQSGHNTVSWYQQALGQGPQFIFQYYREEENGRGNFPPRFSGLQFPNYSSELNVNALELDDSALYLCASSSGYQNSPLHFGNGTRLTVT.

V gene TRBV5-1 combines with J gene TRBJ1-2; D unclear. This CDR3 has 15 residues. Germline V gene data show CDR1 as SGHRS and CDR2 as YFSETQ. Trimming cost V 1 base and J 0 bases, with 10 bases left between them. The CDR3 spells CASSLSGEANYGYTF. The CDR3 bases are TGCGCCAGCAGCTTGTCTGGCGAAGCTAACTATGGCTACACCTTC.

This rearrangement joins TRBV5-1 to TRBJ1-2; TRBD1 agrees at 8 bases. The V segment lost 0 bases and the J segment 8 bases; nucleotides outside the gene matches: 3. Germline V gives CDR1 SGHRS, CDR2 YFSETQ. CDR3 size: 13 residues. CDR3: CASSLGTGNGYTF. In nucleotides, the CDR3 is TGCGCCAGCAGCTTGGGGACAGGGAACGGCTACACCTTC.

This clonotype was detected only a few times. The V call is TRBV20-1, the J call TRBJ2-5, with TRBD2 as a possible D gene (6 bases). Germline CDR1 DFQATT, CDR2 SNEGSKA (reference sequence). The CDR3 is made up of 21 amino acids. Trimming took 0 bases from V and 2 from J, leaving 31 bases between them. The CDR3 DNA is TGCAGTGCTAGAGATCTACGGGCAGGGTCTGATCTGGCGGGGTATCAAGAGACCCAGTACTTC. This sequence encodes CSARDLRAGSDLAGYQETQYF.

This clonotype was recorded many times. J is TRBJ2-6 and V is TRBV15; D call uncertain. This CDR3 region has 16 residues. In germline, CDR1 is LNHNV, CDR2 YYDKDF (reference sequence). Trimming took 0 bases from V and 2 from J, leaving 8 bases between them. The CDR3 sequence is CATSRDQATGANVLTF. The CDR3 region has the DNA TGTGCCACCAGCAGAGACCAGGCGACTGGGGCCAACGTCCTGACTTTC.

This clonotype has only a few counts. This chain uses TRBV20-1 with TRBJ1-4; D might be TRBD1 (6 bases). CDR1 and CDR2 (germline): DFQATT, SNEGSKA (reference sequence). This CDR3 comprises 14 residues. V lost 4 bases to trimming and J lost 5 bases, with 14 bases between them. CDR3 in amino acids: CSAKLMRGNEKLFF. DNA of the CDR3: TGCAGTGCTAAGCTTATGAGGGGGAATGAAAAACTGTTTTTT.

With regard to this clonotype: At one end, the junction sequence differs from germline, possibly due to a read error. V and J are TRBV6-5 and TRBJ1-4; a weak D match, TRBD1 (6 bases). The CDR3 is 14 amino acids. The germline CDR1 and CDR2 sequences are MNHEY and SVGAGI. The CDR3 spells CASSTGGLGEKLFF. The CDR3 coding sequence is TGCGCCAGCAGCACCGGGGGGCTGGGTGAAAAACTGTTTTTT.

The chain joins TRBV28 to TRBJ1-2; TRBD1 aligns across 10 bases. Losses at the gene ends were 7 bases for V and 11 bases for J; bases not matched to a gene: 10. This CDR3 has 13 amino acids. Germline loops: CDR1 MDHEN, CDR2 SYDVKM. The CDR3 region is CASKGDRGTLYTF. The CDR3 region has the DNA TGTGCCAGCAAAGGGGACAGGGGAACTCTATACACCTTC.

This clonotype occurred a few times. The chain links TRBV15 to TRBJ2-7; no clear D gene. Trimming stripped 8 bases from V and 0 bases from J, with 11 bases between. From germline, CDR1 is LNHNV and CDR2 YYDKDF (reference sequence). This CDR3 is built from 13 residues. The CDR3 protein is CATQKPPSYEQYF. CDR3 DNA sequence: TGTGCCACCCAAAAGCCACCCTCCTACGAGCAGTACTTC. Full variable domain (remainder filled in from reference TRBV15 and TRBJ2-7): DAMVIQNPRYQVTQFGKPVTLSCSQTLNHNVMYWYQQKSSQAPKLLFHYYDKDFNNEADTPDNFQSRRPNTSFCFLDIRSPGLGDTAMYLCATQKPPSYEQYFGPGTRLTVT.

J is TRBJ2-5 and V is TRBV15; no clear D. The CDR3 has 12 residues. Germline V gene lookup returns CDR1 LNHNV and CDR2 YYDKDF (reference sequence). The V end was cut by 5 bases, the J end by 5 bases, with 9 bases between. This CDR3 reads CATSPRGETQYF. CDR3 nucleotide sequence: TGTGCCACCAGCCCCCGCGGTGAGACCCAGTACTTC.

The V and J genes are TRBV6-1 and TRBJ1-4; maybe TRBD1 (5 bases). The V gene's germline CDR1 is MNHNS and CDR2 SASEGT. The CDR3 consists of 14 residues. The germline V and J ends were trimmed by 2 bases and 8 bases, with 12 bases remaining between them. Here the CDR3 reads CASSELHTGEKLFF. In nucleotides, the CDR3 is TGTGCCAGCAGTGAATTACACACAGGCGAAAAACTGTTTTTT.

This clonotype has only a few counts. The chain links TRBV29-1 to TRBJ2-3; 8 bases match TRBD1. V lost 6 bases to trimming and J lost 6 bases; unmatched junction nucleotides: 5. Germline V gene lookup returns CDR1 SQVTM and CDR2 ANQGSEA. This CDR3 region has 12 residues. In DNA, the CDR3 is TGCAGCGTCCAGGGGGCATCGGATACGCAGTATTTT. Its protein product is CSVQGASDTQYF.

Note on this clonotype: This sequence may be a read error, since a much larger clone differs from it by one base. The CDR3 nucleotides are TGTGCCAGCAGCTTAGGCATCCACGCCTACGAGCAGTACTTC. Translating it yields CASSLGIHAYEQYF. The chain combines TRBV7-2 with TRBJ2-4; D remains ambiguous. Near its end, the DNA agrees better with TRBJ2-7, so the J call may be wrong. The CDR3 sequence is 14 residues long. The germline gives CDR1 SGHTA, CDR2 FQGNSA.

About this clonotype itself: Being one base from a much bigger clone, this may be a read error. The chain joins TRBV29-1 to TRBJ2-7; no definite D call. Germline lookup yields CDR1 SQVTM and CDR2 ANQGSEA. The V end was cut by 5 bases, the J end by 7 bases, with 18 bases between. This CDR3 spans 13 amino acids. This CDR3 is CSVSRSSYNEQYF. The CDR3 DNA is TGCAGCGTTAGCCGTAGCTCCTACAATGAGCAGTACTTC.

The genes are TRBV7-2 and TRBJ1-2, with TRBD1 identical over 8 bases. CDR1 and CDR2 from the germline V gene are SGHTA and FQGNSA. The CDR3 has 14 amino acids. J gave up 6 bases and V 1 base, and 4 bases lay outside the gene matches. The CDR3: CASSLGTGRDGYTF. Here the CDR3 DNA reads TGTGCCAGCAGCTTAGGGACAGGGAGAGATGGCTACACCTTC. Full variable domain (rest looked up from reference TRBV7-2 and TRBJ1-2): GAGVSQSPSNKVTEKGKDVELRCDPISGHTALYWYRQSLGQGLEFLIYFQGNSAPDKSGLPSDRFSAERTGGSVSTLTIQRTQQEDSAVYLCASSLGTGRDGYTFGSGTRLTVV.